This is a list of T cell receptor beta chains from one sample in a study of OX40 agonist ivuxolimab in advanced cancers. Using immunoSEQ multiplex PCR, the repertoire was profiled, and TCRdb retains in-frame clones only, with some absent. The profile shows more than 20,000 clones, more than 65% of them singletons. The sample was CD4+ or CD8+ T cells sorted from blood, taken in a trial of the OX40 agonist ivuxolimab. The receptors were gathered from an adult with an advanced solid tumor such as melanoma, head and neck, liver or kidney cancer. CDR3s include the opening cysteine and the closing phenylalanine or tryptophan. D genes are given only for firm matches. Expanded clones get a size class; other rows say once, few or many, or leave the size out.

CASRMSGAGSEAFF TGTGCCAGCAGAATGTCGGGGGCCGGCTCTGAAGCTTTCTTT 14 TRBJ1-1 - few TRBV6-4
CASSLFVSSYNEQFF TGTGCCAGCAGTTTATTTGTTAGCTCCTACAATGAGCAGTTCTTC 15 TRBJ2-1 - - TRBV28
CASIGPGQAHYEQYF TGTGCCAGCATTGGCCCGGGACAGGCCCACTACGAGCAGTACTTC 15 TRBJ2-7 TRBD1 - TRBV28
CAITSTKGAGELFF TGTGCCATCACCTCTACGAAGGGGGCCGGGGAGCTGTTTTTT 14 TRBJ2-2 - - TRBV10-3
CASSLFGGTGFNEQYF TGTGCCAGCAGTTTATTCGGAGGGACAGGGTTTAACGAGCAGTACTTC 16 TRBJ2-7 TRBD1 - TRBV27
CASSQTSDGSYEQYF TGCGCCAGCAGTCAGACCTCGGACGGCTCCTACGAGCAGTACTTC 15 TRBJ2-7 - - TRBV4-1
CASSLNMAYNEQFF TGCGCCAGCAGCTTAAATATGGCCTACAATGAGCAGTTCTTC 14 TRBJ2-1 - - TRBV5-1
CASGNRVNTEAFF TGTGCCAGCGGAAACAGGGTGAACACTGAAGCTTTCTTT 13 TRBJ1-1 - - TRBV14
CASSVGTGSSYEQYF TGTGCCAGCAGTGTAGGGACAGGGAGCTCCTACGAGCAGTACTTC 15 TRBJ2-7 TRBD1 - TRBV6-4
CASSLHDNSPLHF TGTGCCAGCAGCCTACATGATAATTCACCCCTCCACTTT 13 TRBJ1-6 - once TRBV6-4
CAWRTGTSGTYEQYF TGTGCCTGGAGAACCGGGACTAGCGGAACCTACGAGCAGTACTTC 15 TRBJ2-7 TRBD2 - TRBV30
CASSLATSGSVYEQYF TGTGCCAGCAGCTTAGCCACTAGCGGGAGTGTCTACGAGCAGTACTTC 16 TRBJ2-7 TRBD2 - TRBV7-9
CASRDQGSYEQYF TGTGCCAGCAGAGATCAGGGTTCCTACGAGCAGTACTTC 13 TRBJ2-7 - - TRBV7-6
CASSPGTSALHF TGTGCCAGCAGCCCCGGGACGTCGGCCCTCCACTTT 12 TRBJ1-6 - - TRBV6-5
CASSLWLNTEAFF TGTGCCAGCAGCTTATGGTTGAACACTGAAGCTTTCTTT 13 TRBJ1-1 - once TRBV7-9
CASSQDIPGLAGTTDTQYF TGCGCCAGCAGCCAAGACATACCGGGACTAGCGGGAACCACAGATACGCAGTATTTT 19 TRBJ2-3 TRBD2 - TRBV4-1
CASRPDSAKNEQFF TGTGCCAGCAGACCGGACTCCGCTAAGAATGAGCAGTTCTTC 14 TRBJ2-1 - - TRBV7-9
CASRGNIWETQYF TGTGCCAGCAGGGGGAACATATGGGAGACCCAGTACTTC 13 TRBJ2-5 - - TRBV27
CASSQDGPYTDTQYF TGCGCCAGCAGCCAAGATGGACCGTACACAGATACGCAGTATTTT 15 TRBJ2-3 - - TRBV4-1
CASSPTGYTDTQYF TGTGCCAGCAGCCCCACAGGATACACAGATACGCAGTATTTT 14 TRBJ2-3 - - TRBV11-1
CASSIGLAEGYEQYF TGTGCCAGTAGTATAGGGCTAGCGGAGGGTTACGAGCAGTACTTC 15 TRBJ2-7 TRBD2 - TRBV19
CASSDALSYEQYF TGTGCCAGCAGTGATGCCCTCTCCTACGAGCAGTACTTC 13 TRBJ2-7 - - TRBV27
CASSVGASSHSDTQYF TGTGCCAGCAGCGTAGGGGCCAGCAGCCACTCAGATACGCAGTATTTT 16 TRBJ2-3 - - TRBV9
CASALSGTNTGELFF TGTGCCAGCGCCCTCAGCGGGACGAACACCGGGGAGCTGTTTTTT 15 TRBJ2-2 TRBD2 - TRBV19
CASSLVGTGTDTQYF TGTGCCAGCAGCTTAGTTGGGACAGGAACAGATACGCAGTATTTT 15 TRBJ2-3 TRBD1 once TRBV7-9
CASSLREPSYEQYF TGTGCCAGCAGTTTGCGGGAGCCGTCCTACGAGCAGTACTTC 14 TRBJ2-7 TRBD2 - TRBV28
CASSKAPRDGTEAFF TGCGCCAGCAGCAAAGCGCCCAGGGATGGCACTGAAGCTTTCTTT 15 TRBJ1-1 - - TRBV5-1
CAWSEVFYEQYF TGTGCCTGGAGTGAAGTCTTTTACGAGCAGTACTTC 12 TRBJ2-7 - - TRBV30
CASSVSPDRPYEQYF TGTGCCAGCAGTGTTAGTCCGGACAGGCCCTACGAGCAGTACTTC 15 TRBJ2-7 TRBD1 few TRBV2
CASSLLTGVETQYF TGTGCCAGCAGTTTACTCACAGGGGTGGAGACCCAGTACTTC 14 TRBJ2-5 TRBD1 - TRBV27
CASSLFLGTSQETQYF TGTGCCAGCAGTTTATTTCTCGGGACGAGTCAAGAGACCCAGTACTTC 16 TRBJ2-5 - - TRBV28
CAIKNPETRSYNEQFF TGTGCCATCAAGAACCCTGAGACTAGGTCCTACAATGAGCAGTTCTTC 16 TRBJ2-1 - - TRBV10-3
CASSIDYASGAYNEQFF TGTGCCAGTAGTATAGATTACGCTAGCGGGGCCTACAATGAGCAGTTCTTC 17 TRBJ2-1 TRBD2 few TRBV19
CASSDLAGDSDEQFF TGCGCCAGCAGCGATCTAGCGGGAGATTCAGATGAGCAGTTCTTC 15 TRBJ2-1 TRBD2 - TRBV5-1
CARLVGREANPYEQYF TGTGCCAGGCTGGTGGGGCGGGAGGCCAACCCCTACGAGCAGTACTTC 16 TRBJ2-7 TRBD2 - TRBV7-9
CASSYRGMGNTIYF TGTGCCAGCAGCTACAGGGGAATGGGAAACACCATATATTTT 14 TRBJ1-3 TRBD1 - TRBV6-6
CASSLDPGGYEQYF TGTGCCAGCAGCTTAGATCCGGGGGGCTACGAGCAGTACTTC 14 TRBJ2-7 TRBD2 - TRBV11-2
CASSLGAIPGQVTEAFF TGTGCCAGCAGCCTAGGAGCCATTCCTGGACAGGTGACTGAAGCCTTCTTT 17 TRBJ1-1 TRBD1 - TRBV11-3